This T cell receptor beta chain was observed in a study of Ad26.COV2.S vaccination and SARS-CoV-2 variants. The CDR3 is made up of 15 amino acids. V dropped 4 bases and J dropped 8; count of bases not matched to a gene: 10. Sequenced by immunoSEQ multiplex PCR; TCRdb stores in-frame clones only, minus some. The data show roughly 380,000 clones, with just over 90% seen just once and about 3.9% held by the top ten. A note on this clone: Its target is not known.

Study-level findings and limits: Total T cell responses may have been underestimated by the TCR breadth and depth analyses. Similar non-spike TCR breadth was seen in vaccine and placebo recipients. Reports say spike-specific CD8+ and CD4+ T cell responses covered substantial breadth after vaccination.

The sequences come from peripheral blood, collected after recovery from COVID-19. This TCR came from a human donor who had recovered from COVID-19. The genes are TRBV5-3 and TRBJ1-4, with 8 nucleotides matching TRBD1. TRBV5-3 is designated an ORF whose function remains uncertain. CDR3 nucleotide sequence: TGTGCCAGAAGCGCACGGACAGGGAGGAGGGAAAAACTGTTTTTT. It codes for CARSARTGRREKLFF.